This entry is about one T cell receptor beta chain. It has no known antigen specificity. Qualities for individual bases were not recorded, and no much larger clone is one base off. These data originate in a study of shared T cell receptors in the human thymus (dated by TCRdb to about 2021). With respect to the entire study: The study investigated the way shared, self-reactive T-cell receptor alpha chains are produced in the human thymus.

Libraries were constructed by the immunoSEQ multiplex PCR assay. In its TCRdb copy, this immuneACCESS table keeps in-frame sequences only and misses some clones. Where compared with another copy, unresolved V genes explain less than half of these, and the others have no known cause. Present in this sample are 700,000 to 750,000 clones, around 85% of which were seen just once. Roughly 0.01% of the sample is taken by the ten largest. From the cysteine up to the phenylalanine, the CDR3 has a length of 16 residues. Just CDR3 DNA is preserved here, 48 bases in frame from base 1. Trimming removed 5 bases from V and 6 bases from J; the gene matches leave 11 bases unexplained. The germline V gene (reference sequence) yields LNHDA for CDR1 and SQIVND for CDR2. The sample was also reused in another study, on human thymus T cells. Per that second paper: Donors were immunologically healthy infants undergoing open corrective cardiac surgery for congenital heart defects in Finland. Thymus tissue was collected as surgical resects that were removed during corrective cardiac surgery. Usage of V and J gene segments appeared to be biased in both the thymic and the peripheral blood repertoires. According to the related research, thymic TCR repertoires were highly overlapping among unrelated individuals. TCR alpha and beta repertoires from fewer than ten infant thymus samples and four related peripheral blood samples were characterized in the study. The cohort included several male and two female infants, with donor ages spanning 7 to 244 days. Thymocytes were mechanically released from the tissue and were stored as pellets of 10-30 million cells at -70 degrees C. A QIAsymphony instrument was used to extract genomic DNA from the frozen cell pellets. Using the immunoSEQ multiplex PCR assay, the TCRB and TCRAD loci were amplified from a standardized quantity of quality-controlled genomic DNA. The amplicons spanned the V(D)J region and were long enough to cover the CDR3 and allow V and J genes to be identified. The commercial immunoSEQ service was used to sequence amplicons on an Illumina platform. Primer bias and sequencing errors were corrected as previously described, and TCRAD and TCRB were defined on the basis of the IMGT database. Repertoires were analysed with immunoSEQ Analyzer 3.0 and VDJTools, covering basic statistics, V/J segment usage, diversity estimates, rarefaction and pairwise overlap. Chao1, ChaoE, Efron-Thisted, Shannon and inverse Simpson indices were used to estimate diversity, which was also estimated on datasets down-sampled to the smallest sample. Repertoire overlap was determined by strict matching of CDR3 nucleotide sequence, V gene and J gene, and Jaccard-based multidimensional scaling clustering was applied. On average, thymus samples yielded 810,000 or so unique TCRB clonotypes, whereas blood samples yielded 70,000 to 100,000.

This sequence was found in a girl under two years old with a congenital heart defect. Donor details come from another sample of the same person, matched by shared clones. The sequence is built from TRBV19 and TRBJ2-1, and TRBD1 aligns with 9 junction nucleotides. The sequenced sample consisted of thymocytes. In nucleotides, the sequence is TGTGCCAGTAGTCGAACAGGGGGCCCAGGCCCCAATGAGCAGTTCTTC. This yields the protein CASSRTGGPGPNEQFF.